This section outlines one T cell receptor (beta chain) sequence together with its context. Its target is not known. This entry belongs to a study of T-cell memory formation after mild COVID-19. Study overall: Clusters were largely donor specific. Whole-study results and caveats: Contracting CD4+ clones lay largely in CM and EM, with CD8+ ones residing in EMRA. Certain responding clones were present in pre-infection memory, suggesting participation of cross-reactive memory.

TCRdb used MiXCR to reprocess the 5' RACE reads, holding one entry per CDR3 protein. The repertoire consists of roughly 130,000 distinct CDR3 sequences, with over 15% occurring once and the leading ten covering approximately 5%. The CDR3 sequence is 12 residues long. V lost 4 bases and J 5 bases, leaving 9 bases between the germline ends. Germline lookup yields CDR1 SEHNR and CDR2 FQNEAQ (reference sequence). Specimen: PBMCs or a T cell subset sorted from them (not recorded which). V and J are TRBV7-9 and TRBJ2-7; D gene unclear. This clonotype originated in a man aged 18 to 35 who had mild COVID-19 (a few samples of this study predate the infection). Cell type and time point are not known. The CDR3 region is CASSYRADEQYF. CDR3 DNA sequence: TGTGCCAGCAGCTATAGGGCGGACGAGCAGTACTTC.